The 14 T cell receptor beta chains below were found in one sample sequenced in a study of T cell changes during pregnancy in multiple sclerosis (dated by TCRdb to about 2019). The library was generated by the immunoSEQ multiplex PCR assay. Entries here come from immuneACCESS through TCRdb and include only in-frame sequences with V and J called. Some clones fail to appear in such tables; in the studies checked, an unresolved V gene covers under half of the shortfall, and the cause of the remainder is unknown. The sample table records about 45,000 clones; 75% to 95% of these occur just once. The ten largest clonotypes hold approximately 2.9% of the sample. The specimen comprised CD8+ T cells from peripheral blood mononuclear cells, sampled in the second trimester of pregnancy. These receptors originate from a female donor with multiple sclerosis, enrolled in a pregnancy study.

The chain joins TRBV2 to TRBJ2-7, with 9 bases that match TRBD1. The germline CDR1 and CDR2 sequences are SNHLY and FYNNEI. V shed 7 bases, J shed 4 bases, and the junction held 11 bases outside the gene matches. CDR3 length: 15 residues. The CDR3 is CASTDQGQGTYEQYF. CDR3 bases: TGTGCCAGCACCGACCAGGGACAGGGAACTTACGAGCAGTACTTC.

The J gene is TRBJ1-6, the V gene TRBV7-3; D is undetermined. The V end was cut by 2 bases, the J end by 10 bases, with 12 bases between. CDR3 size: 14 residues. In germline, CDR1 is SGHTA, CDR2 FQGTGA. The CDR3 loop reads CASSLVGSGSPLHF. CDR3 nucleotides: TGTGCCAGCAGCTTAGTGGGGTCGGGATCACCCCTCCACTTT.

The chain links TRBV12-5 to TRBJ2-7, with 10 nucleotides matching TRBD1. The V gene's germline CDR1 is LGHNT and CDR2 FRNRAP. The CDR3 sequence is 15 residues long. V was pared by 6 bases and J by 2 bases, with 7 bases of the junction left unmatched. As DNA, the CDR3 is TGTGCTAGTGGACCTGGACAGGGGGTCCCCTACGAGCAGTACTTC. Its translation is CASGPGQGVPYEQYF.

The gene calls are TRBV4-1 and TRBJ2-3; D might be TRBD2 (6 bases). The length of the CDR3 is 16 residues. V was shortened by 2 bases and J by 0 bases, with 12 bases between the two germline ends. CDR1 and CDR2 (germline): MGHRA, YSYEKL. CDR3 region: CASSQRTGGSTDTQYF. Here the CDR3 DNA reads TGCGCCAGCAGCCAAAGAACCGGGGGAAGCACAGATACGCAGTATTTT.

The chain uses TRBV6-5 and TRBJ1-4; TRBD1 matches 7 bases. Trimming took 8 bases from V and 6 from J; bases not matched to a gene: 9. The CDR3 runs to 14 residues. The V gene's germline CDR1 is MNHEY and CDR2 SVGAGI. CDR3 sequence: CASGLGQRYEKLFF. For the CDR3, the DNA is TGTGCCAGCGGACTGGGACAGCGCTATGAAAAACTGTTTTTT.

The chain links TRBV2 to TRBJ2-5; D gene ambiguous. The CDR3 extends over 14 amino acids. Trimming stripped 2 bases from V and 5 bases from J, with 12 bases between. Germline V lookup: CDR1 SNHLY, CDR2 FYNNEI. In DNA form, the CDR3 reads TGTGCCAGCAGTGAATTCCCTACCGGGGAGACCCAGTACTTC. Translation: CASSEFPTGETQYF. Combining the CDR3 with reference TRBV2 and TRBJ2-5 gives the whole variable domain EPEVTQTPSHQVTQMGQEVILRCVPISNHLYFYWYRQILGQKVEFLVSFYNNEISEKSEIFDDQFSVERPDGSNFTLKIRSTKLEDSAMYFCASSEFPTGETQYFGPGTRLLVL.

CDR3 sequence (DNA): TGTGCCAGCAGCGTGGCTCCGGGACAGGGGACCGAGCAGTACTTC. Its translation is CASSVAPGQGTEQYF. The rearrangement joins TRBV5-5 to TRBJ2-7; TRBD1 agrees at 10 bases. CDR1 SGHKS and CDR2 YYEKEE come from the germline V gene (reference sequence). The CDR3 extends over 15 amino acids. Unmatched junction bases numbered 10, after V lost 4 bases and J lost 6 bases.

A few counts support this clone. The gene calls are TRBV19 and TRBJ1-5, with 7 bases matching TRBD1. CDR3 length: 15 amino acids. Germline assignment: CDR1 LNHDA and CDR2 SQIVND (reference sequence). V shed 3 bases, J shed 5 bases, and the junction held 7 bases outside the gene matches. The CDR3 sequence is CASSMDRLGDQPQHF. CDR3 DNA: TGTGCCAGTAGTATGGACAGGCTCGGAGATCAGCCCCAGCATTTT.

The CDR3 nucleotides are TGTGCCAGCAGCGTAGGGGCAGCCAACACTGAAGCTTTCTTT. Its protein is CASSVGAANTEAFF. The chain employs TRBV9 and TRBJ1-1; D remains ambiguous. Germline V gene data show CDR1 as SGDLS and CDR2 as YYNGEE. The CDR3 sequence is 14 residues long. Trimming pared 0 bases from V and 2 bases from J, leaving 8 bases between. Supplemented by reference TRBV9 and TRBJ1-1, the full variable domain reads DSGVTQTPKHLITATGQRVTLRCSPRSGDLSVYWYQQSLDQGLQFLIQYYNGEERAKGNILERFSAQQFPDLHSELNLSSLELGDSALYFCASSVGAANTEAFFGQGTRLTVV.

The rearrangement uses TRBV19 and TRBJ1-1; D is unresolved. V lost 9 bases to trimming and J lost 4 bases, with 24 bases between them. There are 16 residues in the CDR3. Germline CDR1 reads LNHDA; CDR2 reads SQIVND (reference sequence). CDR3 in amino acids: CASNHPIQMEGTEAFF. The CDR3 region has the DNA TGTGCCAGCAACCACCCCATCCAGATGGAGGGCACTGAAGCTTTCTTT.

V and J are TRBV4-1 and TRBJ2-2; 10 bases are a match to TRBD2. This CDR3 spans 14 amino acids. CDR1 MGHRA and CDR2 YSYEKL come from the germline V gene. V shed 3 bases, J shed 7 bases, and the junction held 2 bases outside the gene matches. CDR3 bases: TGCGCCAGCAGCCATGTAGCGGGGGGCGGGGAGCTGTTTTTT. Its protein is CASSHVAGGGELFF.

V and J are TRBV6-1 and TRBJ2-7, with 7 bases that match TRBD2. The CDR3 spans 13 residues. The junction had 2 bases not matched to a gene; V was cut back by 6 bases and J by 0 bases. Germline assignment: CDR1 MNHNS and CDR2 SASEGT. This CDR3 reads CASRGGGSYEQYF. The CDR3 DNA is TGTGCCAGCAGGGGCGGGGGCTCCTACGAGCAGTACTTC.

V is TRBV19 and J is TRBJ1-2, with D perhaps TRBD1 (6 bases). V gave up 1 base and J gave up 0 bases, with 12 bases separating them. Germline CDR1 and CDR2: LNHDA and SQIVND (reference sequence). The CDR3 totals 16 residues. CDR3 bases: TGTGCCAGTAGTATAGGACAGGCGCTTTCTAACTATGGCTACACCTTC. The encoded protein is CASSIGQALSNYGYTF.

V is TRBV9 and J is TRBJ2-1, with TRBD2 matching over 7 bases. The V gene end was trimmed by 0 bases and the J gene end by 4 bases; junction bases not matched to a gene: 7. This CDR3 is built from 16 residues. CDR1 and CDR2 from the germline V gene are SGDLS and YYNGEE. Here the CDR3 DNA reads TGTGCCAGCAGCGTAGGAGGGGCTAGCGGTTACAATGAGCAGTTCTTC. Its translation: CASSVGGASGYNEQFF. The whole variable domain, filled in from reference TRBV9 and TRBJ2-1, reads DSGVTQTPKHLITATGQRVTLRCSPRSGDLSVYWYQQSLDQGLQFLIQYYNGEERAKGNILERFSAQQFPDLHSELNLSSLELGDSALYFCASSVGGASGYNEQFFGPGTRLTVL.